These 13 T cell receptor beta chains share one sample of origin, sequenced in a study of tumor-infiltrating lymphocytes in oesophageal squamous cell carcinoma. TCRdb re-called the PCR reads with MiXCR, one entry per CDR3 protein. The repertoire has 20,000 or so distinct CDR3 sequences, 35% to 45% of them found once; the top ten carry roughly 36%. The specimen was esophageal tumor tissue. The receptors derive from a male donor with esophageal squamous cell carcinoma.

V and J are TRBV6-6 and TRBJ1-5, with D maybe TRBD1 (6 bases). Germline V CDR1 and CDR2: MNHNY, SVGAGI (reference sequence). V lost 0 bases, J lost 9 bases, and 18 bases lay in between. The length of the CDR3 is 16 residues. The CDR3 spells CASSYSIGGLSWPQHF. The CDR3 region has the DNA TGTGCCAGCAGTTACTCGATTGGGGGCCTTAGCTGGCCCCAGCATTTT.

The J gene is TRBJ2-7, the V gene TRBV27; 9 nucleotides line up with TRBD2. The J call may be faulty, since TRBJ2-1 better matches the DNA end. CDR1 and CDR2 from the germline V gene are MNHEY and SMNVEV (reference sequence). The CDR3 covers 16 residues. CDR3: CASSLTPGTSTDTQFF. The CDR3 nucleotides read TGTGCCAGCAGTCTCACGCCCGGGACTAGCACAGATACGCAGTTCTTC.

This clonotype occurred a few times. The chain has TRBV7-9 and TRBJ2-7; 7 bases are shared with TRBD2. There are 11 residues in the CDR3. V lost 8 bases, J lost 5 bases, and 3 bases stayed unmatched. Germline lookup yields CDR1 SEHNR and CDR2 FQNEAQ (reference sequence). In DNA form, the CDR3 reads TGTGCCAGCGGGGGGGGAGACGAGCAGTACTTC. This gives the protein CASGGGDEQYF.

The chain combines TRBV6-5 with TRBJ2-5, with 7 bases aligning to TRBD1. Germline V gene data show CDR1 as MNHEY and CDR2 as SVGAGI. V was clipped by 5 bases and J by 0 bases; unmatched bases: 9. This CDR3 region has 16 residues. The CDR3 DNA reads TGTGCCAGCAGTAAGGGACAGCCGGGGTACCAAGAGACCCAGTACTTC. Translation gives CASSKGQPGYQETQYF.

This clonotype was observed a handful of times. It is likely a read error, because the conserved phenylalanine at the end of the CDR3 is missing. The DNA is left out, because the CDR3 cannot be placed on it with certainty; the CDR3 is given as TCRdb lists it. CDR3 amino acids: CASSQGQGREQYFGN. The gene calls are TRBV7-6 and TRBJ2-5; the table assigns TRBD1, which was not confirmed against the DNA. The CDR3 has 15 amino acids, counting both end residues. CDR1 and CDR2 (germline): SGHVS, FNYEAQ.

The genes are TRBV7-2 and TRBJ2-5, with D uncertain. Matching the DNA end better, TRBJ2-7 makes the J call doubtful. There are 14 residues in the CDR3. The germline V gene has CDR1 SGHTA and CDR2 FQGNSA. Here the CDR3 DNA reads TGTGCCAGCAGCCCCAGTGCGGATGGTTACGAGCAGTACTTC. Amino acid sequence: CASSPSADGYEQYF.

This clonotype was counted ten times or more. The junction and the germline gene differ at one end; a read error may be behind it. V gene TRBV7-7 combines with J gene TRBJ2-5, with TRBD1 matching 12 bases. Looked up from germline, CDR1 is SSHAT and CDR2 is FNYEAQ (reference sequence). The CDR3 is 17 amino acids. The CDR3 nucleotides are TGTGCTAGCAGCTTAGTCGGGGGGGGACAGGGGGCAGAGACCCAGTACTTC. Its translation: CASSLVGGGQGAETQYF.

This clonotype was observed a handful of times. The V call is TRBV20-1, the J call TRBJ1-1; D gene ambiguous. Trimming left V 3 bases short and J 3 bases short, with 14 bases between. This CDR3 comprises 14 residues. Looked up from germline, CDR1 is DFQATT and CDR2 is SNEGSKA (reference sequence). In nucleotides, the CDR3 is TGCAGTGCTAGGGTGGCAGGTAGTGACACTGAAGCTTTCTTT. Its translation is CSARVAGSDTEAFF.

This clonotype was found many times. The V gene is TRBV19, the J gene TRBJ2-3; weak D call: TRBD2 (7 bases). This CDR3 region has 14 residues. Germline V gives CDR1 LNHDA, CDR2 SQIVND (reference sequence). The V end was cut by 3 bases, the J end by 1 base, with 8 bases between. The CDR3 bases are TGTGCCAGTAGTATGGGGGGGCGCACAGATACGCAGTATTTT. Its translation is CASSMGGRTDTQYF. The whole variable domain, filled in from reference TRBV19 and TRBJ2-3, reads DGGITQSPKYLFRKEGQNVTLSCEQNLNHDAMYWYRQDPGQGLRLIYYSQIVNDFQKGDIAEGYSVSREKKESFPLTVTSAQKNPTAFYLCASSMGGRTDTQYFGPGTRLTVL.

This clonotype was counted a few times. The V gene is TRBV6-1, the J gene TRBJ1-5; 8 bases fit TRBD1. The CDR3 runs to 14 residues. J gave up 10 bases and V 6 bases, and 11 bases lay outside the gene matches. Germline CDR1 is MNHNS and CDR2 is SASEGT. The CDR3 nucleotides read TGTGCCAGCAGCCTTCGACAGGGGTTAAATCCCCAGCATTTT. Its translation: CASSLRQGLNPQHF.

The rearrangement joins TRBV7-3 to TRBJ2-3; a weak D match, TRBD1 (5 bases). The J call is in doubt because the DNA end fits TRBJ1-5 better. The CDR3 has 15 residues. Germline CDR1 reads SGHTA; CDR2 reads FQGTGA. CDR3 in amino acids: CASSLEDSSNQPQHF. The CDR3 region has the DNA TGTGCCAGCAGCTTAGAAGACAGTAGCAATCAGCCCCAGCATTTT.

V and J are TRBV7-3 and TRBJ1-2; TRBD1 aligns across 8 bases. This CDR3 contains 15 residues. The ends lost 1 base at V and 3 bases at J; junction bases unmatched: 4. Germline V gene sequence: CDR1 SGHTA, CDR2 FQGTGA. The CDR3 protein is CASSLNAGGDYGYTF. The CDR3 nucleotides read TGTGCCAGCAGCTTAAACGCAGGGGGCGACTATGGCTACACCTTC.

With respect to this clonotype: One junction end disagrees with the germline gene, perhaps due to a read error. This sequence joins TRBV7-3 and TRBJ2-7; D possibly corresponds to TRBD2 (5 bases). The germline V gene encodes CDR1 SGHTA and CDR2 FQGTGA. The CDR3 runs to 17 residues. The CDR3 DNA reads TGTGCCAGCAGCTTATCGGGGTTTAGCTCGAACACCGGGGAGCTGTACTTC. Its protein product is CASSLSGFSSNTGELYF.